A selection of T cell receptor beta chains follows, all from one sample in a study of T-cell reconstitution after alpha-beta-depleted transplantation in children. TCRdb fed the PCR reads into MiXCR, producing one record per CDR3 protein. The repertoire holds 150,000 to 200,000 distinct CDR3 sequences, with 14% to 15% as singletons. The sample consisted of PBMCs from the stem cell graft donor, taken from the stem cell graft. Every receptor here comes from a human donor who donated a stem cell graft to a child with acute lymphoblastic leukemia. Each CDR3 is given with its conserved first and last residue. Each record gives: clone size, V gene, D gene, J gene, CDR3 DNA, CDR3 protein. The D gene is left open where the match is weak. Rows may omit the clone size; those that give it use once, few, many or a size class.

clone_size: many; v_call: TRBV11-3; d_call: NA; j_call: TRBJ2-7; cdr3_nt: TGTGCCAGCAAGAAACTAGCAAACTACGAGCAGTACTTC; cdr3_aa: CASKKLANYEQYF
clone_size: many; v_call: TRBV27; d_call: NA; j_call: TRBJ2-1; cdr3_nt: TGTGCCAGCAGCCAACGTGGCTACACTGAGCAGTTCTTC; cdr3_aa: CASSQRGYTEQFF
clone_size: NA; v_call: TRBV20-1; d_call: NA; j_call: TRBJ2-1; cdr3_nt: TGCAGTGCTAGAGTCCCCACCAGGAGCTCCTACAATGAGCAGTTCTTC; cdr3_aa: CSARVPTRSSYNEQFF
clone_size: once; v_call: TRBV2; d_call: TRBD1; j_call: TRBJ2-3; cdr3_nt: TGTGCCAGCAGTCACGGGGACAGGCGCACAGATACGCAGTATTTT; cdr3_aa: CASSHGDRRTDTQYF
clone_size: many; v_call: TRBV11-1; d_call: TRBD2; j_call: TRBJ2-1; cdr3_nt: TGTGCCAGCAGCCTCCCCCCTCGACTAGCGGGAAGGAGGAATGAGCAGTTCTTC; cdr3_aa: CASSLPPRLAGRRNEQFF
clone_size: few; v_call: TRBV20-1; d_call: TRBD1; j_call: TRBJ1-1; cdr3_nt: TGCAGTGCTAGAGGCGACGGGACAGGCGATGTCAACACTGAAGCTTTCTTT; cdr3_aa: CSARGDGTGDVNTEAFF
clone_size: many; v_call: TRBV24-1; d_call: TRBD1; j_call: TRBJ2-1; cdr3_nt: TGTGCCACCAGTGATTTTAGGTATGAGGGGGCGGATGAGCAGTTCTTC; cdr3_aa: CATSDFRYEGADEQFF
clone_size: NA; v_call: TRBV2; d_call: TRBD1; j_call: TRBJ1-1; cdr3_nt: TGTGCCAGCAGTTGGACAGGGGATAATACTGAAGCTTTCTTT; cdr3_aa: CASSWTGDNTEAFF
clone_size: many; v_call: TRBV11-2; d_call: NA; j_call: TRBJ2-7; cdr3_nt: TGTGCCAGCAGCCAATTGGGGCAAAGCTCCTACGAGCAGTACTTC; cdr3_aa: CASSQLGQSSYEQYF
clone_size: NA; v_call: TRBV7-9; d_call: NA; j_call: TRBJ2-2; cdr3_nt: TGTGCCAGCAGCGCAATACAGGGATTTAGTGGGGAGCTGTTTTTT; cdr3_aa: CASSAIQGFSGELFF
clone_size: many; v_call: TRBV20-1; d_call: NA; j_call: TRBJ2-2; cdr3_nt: TGCAGTGCTAGAGGGGGAGAGAACACCGGGGAGCTGTTTTTT; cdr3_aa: CSARGGENTGELFF
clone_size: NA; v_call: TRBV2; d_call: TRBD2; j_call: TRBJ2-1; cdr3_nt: TGTGCCAGCAGTGAAGGCGGGAGCACCTATGAGCAGTTCTTC; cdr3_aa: CASSEGGSTYEQFF
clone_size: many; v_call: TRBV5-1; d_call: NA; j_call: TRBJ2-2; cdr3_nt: TGCGCCAGCAGCGCCAGGGCAGGCGGGGAGCTGTTTTTT; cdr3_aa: CASSARAGGELFF
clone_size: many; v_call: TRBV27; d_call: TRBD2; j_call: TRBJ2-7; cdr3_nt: TGTGCCAGCAGTCGCCCCGCGGCGGGAGGGAATTACGAGCAGTACTTC; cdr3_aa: CASSRPAAGGNYEQYF
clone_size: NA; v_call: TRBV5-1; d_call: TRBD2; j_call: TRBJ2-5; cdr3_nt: TGCGCCAGCAGCTCCCCCCGGGCTAGCGGGACTGAGACCCAGTACTTC; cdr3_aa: CASSSPRASGTETQYF
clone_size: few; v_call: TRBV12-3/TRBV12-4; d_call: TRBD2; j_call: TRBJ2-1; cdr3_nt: TGTGCCAGCAGAGACCTCAAAAGCGGGGTGAGCTCCTACAATGAGCAGTTCTTC; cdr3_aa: CASRDLKSGVSSYNEQFF
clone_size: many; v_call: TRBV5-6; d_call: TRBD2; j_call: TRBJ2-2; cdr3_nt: TGTGCCAGCAGGATAGCGGGAGGGCCGTACACCGGGGAGCTGTTTTTT; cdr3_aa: CASRIAGGPYTGELFF
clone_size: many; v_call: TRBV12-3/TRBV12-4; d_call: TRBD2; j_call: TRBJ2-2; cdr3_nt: TGTGCCAGCAGTTTCAGGACTAGCGGGAACGGGGAGCTGTTTTTT; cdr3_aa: CASSFRTSGNGELFF
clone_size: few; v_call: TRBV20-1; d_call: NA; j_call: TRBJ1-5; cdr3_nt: TGCAGTGTAAGAGACGGGGTTATGGGCAATCAGCCCCAGCATTTT; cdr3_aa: CSVRDGVMGNQPQHF
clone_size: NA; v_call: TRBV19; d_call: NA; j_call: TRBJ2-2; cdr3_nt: TGTGCCAGTAAGTCTGGTAGCGCGAACACCGGGGAGCTGTTTTTT; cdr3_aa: CASKSGSANTGELFF
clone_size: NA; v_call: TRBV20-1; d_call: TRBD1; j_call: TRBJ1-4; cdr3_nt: TGCAGTGCTAGAGATATACGGACAGGGACCTTACAACCAAATGAAAAACTGTTTTTT; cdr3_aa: CSARDIRTGTLQPNEKLFF
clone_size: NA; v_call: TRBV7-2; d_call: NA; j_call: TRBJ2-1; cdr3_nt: TGTGCCAGCAGCTTAGGATTAGGGCTTTACAATGAGCAGTTCTTC; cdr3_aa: CASSLGLGLYNEQFF
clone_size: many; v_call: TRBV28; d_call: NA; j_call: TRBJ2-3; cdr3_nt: TGTGCCAGCCGAGTTTTAGGGACCCACGATACGCAGTATTTT; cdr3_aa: CASRVLGTHDTQYF
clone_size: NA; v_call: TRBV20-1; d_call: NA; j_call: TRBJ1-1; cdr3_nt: TGCAGTGCTAGAGAACAGCCGAACACTGAAGCTTTCTTT; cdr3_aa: CSAREQPNTEAFF
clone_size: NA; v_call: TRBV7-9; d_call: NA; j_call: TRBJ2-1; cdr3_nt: TGTGCCAGCAGCTTAAAGAGGACATCATACAATGAGCAGTTCTTC; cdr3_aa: CASSLKRTSYNEQFF
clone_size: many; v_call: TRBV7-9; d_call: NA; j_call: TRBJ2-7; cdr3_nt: TGTGCCAGCAGCCCCAGGGGCGGATCCTACGAGCAGTACTTC; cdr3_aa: CASSPRGGSYEQYF
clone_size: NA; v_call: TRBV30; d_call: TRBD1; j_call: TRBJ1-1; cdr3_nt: TGTGCCTGGGATGGGACAGGGCTTAATGAAGCTTTCTTT; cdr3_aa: CAWDGTGLNEAFF
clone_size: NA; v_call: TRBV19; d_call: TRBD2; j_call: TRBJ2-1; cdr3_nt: TGTGCCAGTAGTATAACGGGCGGGAGAGATGATGAGCAGTTCTTC; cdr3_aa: CASSITGGRDDEQFF
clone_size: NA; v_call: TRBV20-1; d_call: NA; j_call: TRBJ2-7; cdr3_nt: TGCAGTGCTCACCGGGACCCACAATCCTACGAGCAGTACTTC; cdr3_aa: CSAHRDPQSYEQYF
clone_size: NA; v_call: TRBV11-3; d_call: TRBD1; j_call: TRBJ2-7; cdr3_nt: TGTGCCAGCAGCCTTGGAATTGGGACAGGGGACGAGCAGTACTTC; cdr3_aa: CASSLGIGTGDEQYF
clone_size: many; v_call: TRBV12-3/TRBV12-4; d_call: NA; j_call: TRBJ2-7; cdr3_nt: TGTGCCAGCAGTCCCCGAGGATTTTGGGATGCCTACGAGCAGTACTTC; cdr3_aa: CASSPRGFWDAYEQYF
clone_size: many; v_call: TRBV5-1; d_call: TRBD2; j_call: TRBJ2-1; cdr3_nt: TGCGCCAGCAGGTGGACTAGCGGGAGTTTAGATGAGCAGTTCTTC; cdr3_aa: CASRWTSGSLDEQFF
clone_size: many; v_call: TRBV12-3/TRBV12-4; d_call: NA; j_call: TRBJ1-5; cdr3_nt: TGTGCCAGCAGCATGACAGGAGAGAATCAGCCCCAGCATTTT; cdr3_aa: CASSMTGENQPQHF
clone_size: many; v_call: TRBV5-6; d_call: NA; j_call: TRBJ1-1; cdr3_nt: TGTGCCAGCAGCTTATCGGCAGTTGAAGCTTTCTTT; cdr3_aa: CASSLSAVEAFF
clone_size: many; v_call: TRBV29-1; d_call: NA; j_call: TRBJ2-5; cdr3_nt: TGCAGCGTTCGTGGTCCTCAAGAGACCCAGTACTTC; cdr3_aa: CSVRGPQETQYF
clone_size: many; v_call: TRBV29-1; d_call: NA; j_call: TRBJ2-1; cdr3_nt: TGCAGCGTAGGTAGCTATGAGCAGTTCTTC; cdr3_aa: CSVGSYEQFF
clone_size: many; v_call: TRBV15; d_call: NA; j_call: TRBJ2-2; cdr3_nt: TGTGCCACTACTGGACGGCCCAACACCGGGGAGCTGTTTTTT; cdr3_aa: CATTGRPNTGELFF